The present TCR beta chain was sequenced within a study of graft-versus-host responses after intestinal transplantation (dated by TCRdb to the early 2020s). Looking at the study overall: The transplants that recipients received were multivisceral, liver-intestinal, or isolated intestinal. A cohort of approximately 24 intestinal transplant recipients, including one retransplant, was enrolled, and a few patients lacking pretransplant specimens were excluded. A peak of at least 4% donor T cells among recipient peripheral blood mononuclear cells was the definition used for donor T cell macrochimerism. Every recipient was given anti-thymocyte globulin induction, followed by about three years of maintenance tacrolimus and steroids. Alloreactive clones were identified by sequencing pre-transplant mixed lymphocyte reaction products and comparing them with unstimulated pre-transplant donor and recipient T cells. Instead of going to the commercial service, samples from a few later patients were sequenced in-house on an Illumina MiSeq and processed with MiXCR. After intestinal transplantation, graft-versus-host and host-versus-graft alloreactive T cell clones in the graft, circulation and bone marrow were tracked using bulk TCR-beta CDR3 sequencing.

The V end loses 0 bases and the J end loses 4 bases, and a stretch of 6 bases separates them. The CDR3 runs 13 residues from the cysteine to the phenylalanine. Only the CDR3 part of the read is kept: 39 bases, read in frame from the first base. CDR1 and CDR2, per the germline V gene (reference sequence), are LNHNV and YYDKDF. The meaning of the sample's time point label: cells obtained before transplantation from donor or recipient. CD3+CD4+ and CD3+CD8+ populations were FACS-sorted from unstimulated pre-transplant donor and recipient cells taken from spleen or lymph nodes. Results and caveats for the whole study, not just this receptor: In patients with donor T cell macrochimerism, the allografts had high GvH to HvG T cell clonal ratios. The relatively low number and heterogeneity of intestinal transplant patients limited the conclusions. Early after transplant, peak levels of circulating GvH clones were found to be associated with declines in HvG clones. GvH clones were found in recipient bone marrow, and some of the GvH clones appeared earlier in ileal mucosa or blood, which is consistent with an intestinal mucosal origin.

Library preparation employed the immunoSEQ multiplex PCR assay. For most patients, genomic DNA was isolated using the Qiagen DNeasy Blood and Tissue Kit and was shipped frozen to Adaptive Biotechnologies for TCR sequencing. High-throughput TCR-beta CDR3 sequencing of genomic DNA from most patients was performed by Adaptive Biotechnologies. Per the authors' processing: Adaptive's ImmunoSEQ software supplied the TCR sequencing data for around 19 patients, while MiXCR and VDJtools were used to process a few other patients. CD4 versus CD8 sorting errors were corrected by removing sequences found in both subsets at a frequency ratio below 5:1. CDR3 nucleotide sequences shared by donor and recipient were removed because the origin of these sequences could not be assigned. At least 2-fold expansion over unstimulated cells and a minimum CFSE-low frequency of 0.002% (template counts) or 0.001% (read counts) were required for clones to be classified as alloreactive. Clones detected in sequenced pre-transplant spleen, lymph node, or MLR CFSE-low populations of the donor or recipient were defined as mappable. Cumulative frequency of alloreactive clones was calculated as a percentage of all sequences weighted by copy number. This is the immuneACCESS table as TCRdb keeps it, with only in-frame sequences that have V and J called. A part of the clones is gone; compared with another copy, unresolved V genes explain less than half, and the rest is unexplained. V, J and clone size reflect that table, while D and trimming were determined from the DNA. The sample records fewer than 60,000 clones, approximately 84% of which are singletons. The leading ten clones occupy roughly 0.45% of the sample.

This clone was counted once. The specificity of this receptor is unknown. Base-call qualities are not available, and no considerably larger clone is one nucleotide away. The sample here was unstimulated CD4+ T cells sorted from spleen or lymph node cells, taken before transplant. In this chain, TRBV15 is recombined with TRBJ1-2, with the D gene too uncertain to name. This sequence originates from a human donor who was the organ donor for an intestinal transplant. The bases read TGTGCCACCAGCAGAGAGGGCAGCTATGGCTACACCTTC. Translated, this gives CATSREGSYGYTF.